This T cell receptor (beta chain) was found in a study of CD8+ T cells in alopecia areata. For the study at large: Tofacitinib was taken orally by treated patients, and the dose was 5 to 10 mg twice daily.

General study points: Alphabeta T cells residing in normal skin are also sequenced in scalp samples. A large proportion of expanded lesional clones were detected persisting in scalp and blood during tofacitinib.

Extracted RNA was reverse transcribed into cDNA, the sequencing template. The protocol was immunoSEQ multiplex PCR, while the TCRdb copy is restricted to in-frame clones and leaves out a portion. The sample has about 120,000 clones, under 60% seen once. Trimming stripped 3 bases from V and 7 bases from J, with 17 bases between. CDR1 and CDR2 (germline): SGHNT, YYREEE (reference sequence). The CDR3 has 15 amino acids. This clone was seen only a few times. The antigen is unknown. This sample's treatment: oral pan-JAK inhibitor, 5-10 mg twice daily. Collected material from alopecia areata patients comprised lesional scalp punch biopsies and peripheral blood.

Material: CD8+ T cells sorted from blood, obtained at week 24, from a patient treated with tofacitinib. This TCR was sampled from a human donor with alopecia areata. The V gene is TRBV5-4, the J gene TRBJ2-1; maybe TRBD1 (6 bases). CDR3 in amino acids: CASSSTDRSRNEQFF. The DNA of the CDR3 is TGTGCCAGCAGCTCTACAGACAGGTCAAGGAATGAGCAGTTCTTC.